Sequencing of this T cell receptor (beta chain) was carried out in a study of radiation and T cells in renal cell carcinoma. Profiled with immunoSEQ multiplex PCR; TCRdb holds only in-frame clones, not every one. The table shows about 59,000 clones, with more than 60% occurring only once. Time point described: baseline pretreatment blood. Regarding treatment: 15 Gy SBRT to primary tumor, nephrectomy 4 weeks later. The CDR3 spans 16 residues. Germline lookup yields CDR1 SGHDT and CDR2 YYEEEE. V lost 4 bases, J lost 3 bases, and 16 bases lay in between. The V gene is TRBV5-6, the J gene TRBJ2-2; the D gene could be TRBD1 or TRBD2 (5 bases each). The clonotype was recovered from a man in his sixties with renal cell carcinoma. The sample in question was blood, obtained from a patient whose treatment included radiotherapy and nephrectomy. The CDR3 nucleotides are TGTGCCAGCAGCCTGGAGGTACAGGTTTACACCGGGGAGCTGTTTTTT. This codes for CASSLEVQVYTGELFF.